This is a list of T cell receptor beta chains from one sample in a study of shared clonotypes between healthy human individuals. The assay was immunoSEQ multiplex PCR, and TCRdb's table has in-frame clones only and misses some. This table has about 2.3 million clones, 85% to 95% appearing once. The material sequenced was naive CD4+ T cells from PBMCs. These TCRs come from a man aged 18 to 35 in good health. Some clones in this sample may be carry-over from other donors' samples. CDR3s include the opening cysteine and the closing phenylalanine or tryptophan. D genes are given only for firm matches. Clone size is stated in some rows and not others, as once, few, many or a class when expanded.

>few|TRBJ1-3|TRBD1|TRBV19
TGTGCCAGTAGTACAGGGGGCGCTGGAAACACCATATATTTT
CASSTGGAGNTIYF
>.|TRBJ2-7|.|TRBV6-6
TGTGCCAGCAGCAGTCTCGGGGCAGGCTACGAGCAGTACTTC
CASSSLGAGYEQYF
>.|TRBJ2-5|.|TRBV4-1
TGCGCCAGCAGCCACGTAACGAGGGTCGGGGAGACCCAGTACTTC
CASSHVTRVGETQYF
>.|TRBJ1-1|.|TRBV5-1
TGCGCCAGCAGCTTGGAGATGAACACTGAAGCTTTCTTT
CASSLEMNTEAFF
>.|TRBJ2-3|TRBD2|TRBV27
TGTGCCAGCAGTATAGGGCTAGCGGGATCTGTTTCAGATACGCAGTATTTT
CASSIGLAGSVSDTQYF
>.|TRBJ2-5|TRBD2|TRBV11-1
TGTGCCAGCAGCTTCGGGTTAGCGGGAGAGACCCAGTACTTC
CASSFGLAGETQYF
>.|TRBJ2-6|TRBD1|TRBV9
TGTGCCAGCAGCGTAGCTGCCGGGACAGGGGAGGCTGGGGCCAACGTCCTGACTTTC
CASSVAAGTGEAGANVLTF
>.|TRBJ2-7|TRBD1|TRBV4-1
TGCGCCAGCAGCCATGAACAGGGGATCTCAGGTAGGGGCTACGAGCAGTACTTC
CASSHEQGISGRGYEQYF
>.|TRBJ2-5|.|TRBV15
TGTGCCACCAGCAGAGATCCTCTTAATTTAGAGACCCAGTACTTC
CATSRDPLNLETQYF
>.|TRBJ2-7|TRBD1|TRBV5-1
TGCGCCAGCAGCTCAGTCCCGGGACAGGGGGTAGAGCAGTACTTC
CASSSVPGQGVEQYF
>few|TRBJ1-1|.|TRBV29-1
TGCAGCGTTGGCGCAGGGCCCATGAACACTGAAGCTTTCTTT
CSVGAGPMNTEAFF
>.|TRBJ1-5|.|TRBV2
TGTGCCAGCAGTGAGGGTCTACAGGGTAGTCAGCCCCAGCATTTT
CASSEGLQGSQPQHF
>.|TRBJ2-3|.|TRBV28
TGTGCCAGCAGTTTTTGGGATACGCAGTATTTT
CASSFWDTQYF
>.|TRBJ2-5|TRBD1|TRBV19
TGTGCCAGTAGTACAGGGGGTGTCCAGTACTTC
CASSTGGVQYF
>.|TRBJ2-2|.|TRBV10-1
TGCGCCAGCAGTGAAGGAGGGGCAGGGATTGCCGGGGAGCTGTTTTTT
CASSEGGAGIAGELFF
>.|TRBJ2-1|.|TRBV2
TGTGCCAGCAGCCAAACAGGAAGCCACGATGAGCAGTTCTTC
CASSQTGSHDEQFF
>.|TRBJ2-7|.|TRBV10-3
TGTGCCAGCGAGACGGGCTCCGAGGGGGAGCAGTACTTC
CASETGSEGEQYF
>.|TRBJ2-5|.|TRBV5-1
TGCGCCAGCAGCCAGGGGGGTGTCCAAGAGACCCAGTACTTC
CASSQGGVQETQYF
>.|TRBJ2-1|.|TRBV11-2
TGTGCCAGCAGCCCCCATGAGGGTGAGCAGTTCTTC
CASSPHEGEQFF
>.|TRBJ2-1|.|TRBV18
TGTGCCAGCTCACCGGCCTCCCGTGAGCAGTTCTTC
CASSPASREQFF
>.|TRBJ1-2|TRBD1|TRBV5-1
TGCGCCAGCAGCTGGGACAGGGGAAACTATGGCTACACCTTC
CASSWDRGNYGYTF
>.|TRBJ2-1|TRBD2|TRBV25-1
TGTGCCAGCAGTAAAGGGGGACTAGCGGGAGGGCCCAGCCATGAGCAGTTCTTC
CASSKGGLAGGPSHEQFF
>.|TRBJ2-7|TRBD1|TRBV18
TGTGCCAGCTCACTCACGTCCGGGACAGGGGGTGCCTACGAGCAGTACTTC
CASSLTSGTGGAYEQYF
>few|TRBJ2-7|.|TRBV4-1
TGCGCCAGCAGCTTGGGACGGGGAATCGAGCAGTACTTC
CASSLGRGIEQYF
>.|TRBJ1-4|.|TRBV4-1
TGCGCCAGCAGCTTCCTTGTAGGTGAAAAACTGTTTTTT
CASSFLVGEKLFF
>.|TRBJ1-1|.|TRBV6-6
TGTGCCAGCAGTCCCCTGGCGCGAGAGGCTTTCTTT
CASSPLAREAFF
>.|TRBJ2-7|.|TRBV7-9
TGTGCCAGCAGCTCGGAGGCCACGGAGCAGTACTTC
CASSSEATEQYF
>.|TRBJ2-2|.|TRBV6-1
TGTGCCAGCAGTGGGTCTAGCGCCGCGAACACCGGGGAGCTGTTTTTT
CASSGSSAANTGELFF
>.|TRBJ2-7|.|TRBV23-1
TGCGCCAGCAGTCGGAGGGTTTACGAGCAGTACTTC
CASSRRVYEQYF
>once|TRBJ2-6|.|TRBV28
TGTGCGACTGGGGCCAACGTCCTGACTTTC
CATGANVLTF
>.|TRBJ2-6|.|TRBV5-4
TGTGCCAGCAGCTGGGGAGGTGCCCACTCTGGGGCCAACGTCCTGACTTTC
CASSWGGAHSGANVLTF
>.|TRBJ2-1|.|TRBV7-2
TGTGCCAGCAGTTCCCGGGACCAGCAGTTCTTC
CASSSRDQQFF
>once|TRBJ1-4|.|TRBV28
TGTGTCAGCAGCCCAATTAGTGGTAATGAAAAACTGTTTTTT
CVSSPISGNEKLFF
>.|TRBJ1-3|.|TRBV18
TGTGCCAGCTCACCAAACAGACTCTCTGGAAACACCATATATTTT
CASSPNRLSGNTIYF
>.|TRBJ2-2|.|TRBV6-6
TGTGCCAGCAGTCCTCCCTCAGGGATAAACACCGGGGAGCTGTTTTTT
CASSPPSGINTGELFF
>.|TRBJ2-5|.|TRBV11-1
TGTGCCAGCAGTCCCGCGTCTAGCGGACAGCAAGAGACCCAGTACTTC
CASSPASSGQQETQYF
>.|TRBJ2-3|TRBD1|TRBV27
TGTGCCAGCGGAAACAGGGACAGGGACGGGACAGATACGCAGTATTTT
CASGNRDRDGTDTQYF
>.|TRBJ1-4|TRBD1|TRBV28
TGTGCCAGCAGTTTAGGGACAGTTAATGAAAAACTGTTTTTT
CASSLGTVNEKLFF
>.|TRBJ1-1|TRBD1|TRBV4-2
TGTGCCAGCAGCTTACCAGGGGGCTCGGAGAACACTGAAGCTTTCTTT
CASSLPGGSENTEAFF
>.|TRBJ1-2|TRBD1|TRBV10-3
TGTGCCATCAGGATGGACAGGGACTATGGCTACACCTTC
CAIRMDRDYGYTF
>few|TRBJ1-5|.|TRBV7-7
TGTGCCAGCAGCTTAGTACTTGGGCAGCCCCAGCATTTT
CASSLVLGQPQHF
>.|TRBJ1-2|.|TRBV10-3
TGTGCCATCAGTGAGTCAGGGGACGATGGCTACACCTTC
CAISESGDDGYTF
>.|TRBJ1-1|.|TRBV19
TGTGCCACCGACAGCAGATTCTCTGAAGCTTTCTTT
CATDSRFSEAFF
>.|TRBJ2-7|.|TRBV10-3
TGTGCCATCAGTGATGGGGGGAAAACGGGCTACGAGCAGTACTTC
CAISDGGKTGYEQYF
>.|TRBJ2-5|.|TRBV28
TGTGCCAGCAGTTTTGTTTCAGGGTGGGAGACCCAGTACTTC
CASSFVSGWETQYF
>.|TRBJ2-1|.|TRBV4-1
TGCGCCAGCAGCCAGGGGACGGCGAGCTCCTACAATGAGCAGTTCTTC
CASSQGTASSYNEQFF
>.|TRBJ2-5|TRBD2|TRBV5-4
TGTGCCAGCAGCTTGGCGACTAGCGCATTGGGGGAGACCCAGTACTTC
CASSLATSALGETQYF
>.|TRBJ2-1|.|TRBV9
TGTGCCAGCAGCGTAGAACTAGCTGGAAATGAGCAGTTCTTC
CASSVELAGNEQFF
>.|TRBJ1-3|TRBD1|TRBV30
TGTGCCTGGACGACAGGGGACGGAAACACCATATATTTT
CAWTTGDGNTIYF
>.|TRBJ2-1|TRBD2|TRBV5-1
TGCGCCAGCAGCTTGAGCCCGGGGGGCTCCTACAATGAGCAGTTCTTC
CASSLSPGGSYNEQFF
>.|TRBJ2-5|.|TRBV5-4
TGTGCCAGCAGCCTAGACCCCACGGAGACCCAGTACTTC
CASSLDPTETQYF
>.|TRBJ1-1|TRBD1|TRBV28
TGTGCCAGCAGTGTACGACAGGGGGCAGGGAACACTGAAGCTTTCTTT
CASSVRQGAGNTEAFF
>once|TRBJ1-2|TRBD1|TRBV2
TGTGCCAGCAGGCGACAGGGGGATGGCTATGGCTACACCTTC
CASRRQGDGYGYTF
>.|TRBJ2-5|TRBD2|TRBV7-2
TGTGCCAGCAGCAACCAACGACTAGCGGGAGAAGAGACCCAGTACTTC
CASSNQRLAGEETQYF
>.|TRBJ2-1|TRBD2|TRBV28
TGTGCCAGCAGTGGGATTCATAGCGGGAGCTCCTACAATGAGCAGTTCTTC
CASSGIHSGSSYNEQFF